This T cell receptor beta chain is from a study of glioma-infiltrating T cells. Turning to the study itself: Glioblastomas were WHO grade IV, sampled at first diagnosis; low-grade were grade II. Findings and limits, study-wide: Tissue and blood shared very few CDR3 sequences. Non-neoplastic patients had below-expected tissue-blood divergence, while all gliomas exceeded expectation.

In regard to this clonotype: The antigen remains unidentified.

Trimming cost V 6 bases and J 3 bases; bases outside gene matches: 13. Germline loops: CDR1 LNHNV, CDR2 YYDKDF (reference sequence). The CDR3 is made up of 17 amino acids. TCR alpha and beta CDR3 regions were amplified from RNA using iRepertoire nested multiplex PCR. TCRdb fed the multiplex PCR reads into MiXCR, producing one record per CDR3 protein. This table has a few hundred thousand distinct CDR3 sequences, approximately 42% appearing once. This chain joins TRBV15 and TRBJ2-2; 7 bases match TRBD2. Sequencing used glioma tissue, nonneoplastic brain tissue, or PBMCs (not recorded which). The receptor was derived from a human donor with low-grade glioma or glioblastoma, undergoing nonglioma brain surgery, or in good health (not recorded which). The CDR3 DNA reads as TGTGCCACCAGTTTCCCCATGGGGCTAGCGGACACCGGGGAGCTGTTTTTT. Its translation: CATSFPMGLADTGELFF.